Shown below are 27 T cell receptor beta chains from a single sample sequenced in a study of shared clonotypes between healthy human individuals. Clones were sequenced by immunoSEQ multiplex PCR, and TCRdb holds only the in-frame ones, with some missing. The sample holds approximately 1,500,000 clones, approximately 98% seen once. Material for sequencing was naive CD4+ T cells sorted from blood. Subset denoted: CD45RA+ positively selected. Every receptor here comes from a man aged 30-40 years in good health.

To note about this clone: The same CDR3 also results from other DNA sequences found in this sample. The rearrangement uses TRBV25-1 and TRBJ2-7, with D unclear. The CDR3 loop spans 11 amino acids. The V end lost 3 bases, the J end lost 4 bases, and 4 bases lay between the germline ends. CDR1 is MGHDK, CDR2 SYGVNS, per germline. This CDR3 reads CASSEGYEQYF. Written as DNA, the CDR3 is TGTGCCAGCAGTGAGGGTTACGAGCAGTACTTC.

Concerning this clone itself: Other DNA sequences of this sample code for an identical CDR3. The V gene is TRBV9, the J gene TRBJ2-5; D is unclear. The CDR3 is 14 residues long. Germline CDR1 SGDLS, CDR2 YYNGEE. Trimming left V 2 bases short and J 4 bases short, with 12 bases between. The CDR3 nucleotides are TGTGCCAGCAGCGTTGGCGGCGGTGGAGAGACCCAGTACTTC. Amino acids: CASSVGGGGETQYF.

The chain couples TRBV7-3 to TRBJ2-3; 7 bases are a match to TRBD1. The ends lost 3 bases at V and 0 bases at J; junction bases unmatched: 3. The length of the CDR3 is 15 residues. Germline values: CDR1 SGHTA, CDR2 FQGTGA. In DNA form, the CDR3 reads TGTGCCAGCAGCTTCGACAGGGATAGCACAGATACGCAGTATTTT. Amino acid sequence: CASSFDRDSTDTQYF.

The CDR3 DNA reads TGTGCCTGGAGTTTACTAGCGGGAGGAACCGGGGAGCTGTTTTTT. Translated, it gives CAWSLLAGGTGELFF. The genes are TRBV30 and TRBJ2-2; 12 bases are a match to TRBD2. This CDR3 contains 15 residues. Germline trimming cut 2 bases from V and 5 bases from J; bases unmatched to any gene: 3. Germline V CDR1 and CDR2: GTSNPN, SVGIG (reference sequence). The whole variable domain, filled in from reference TRBV30 and TRBJ2-2, reads SQTIHQWPATLVQPVGSPLSLECTVEGTSNPNLYWYRQAAGRGLQLLFYSVGIGQISSEVPQNLSASRPQDRQFILSSKKLLLSDSGFYLCAWSLLAGGTGELFFGEGSRLTVL.

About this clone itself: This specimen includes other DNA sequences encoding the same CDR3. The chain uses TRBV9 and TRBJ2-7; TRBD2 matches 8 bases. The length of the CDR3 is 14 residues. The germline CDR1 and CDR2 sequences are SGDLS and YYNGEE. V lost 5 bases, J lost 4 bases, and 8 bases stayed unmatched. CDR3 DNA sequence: TGTGCCAGCAGTCCCGGACTAGCCGGGTACGAGCAGTACTTC. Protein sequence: CASSPGLAGYEQYF.

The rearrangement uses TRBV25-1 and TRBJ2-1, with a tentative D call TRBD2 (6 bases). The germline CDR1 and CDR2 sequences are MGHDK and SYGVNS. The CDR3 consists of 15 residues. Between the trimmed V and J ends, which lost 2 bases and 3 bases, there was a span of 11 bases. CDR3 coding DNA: TGTGCCAGCAGTGAAAGGCTAGCGAGCTACAATGAGCAGTTCTTC. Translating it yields CASSERLASYNEQFF.

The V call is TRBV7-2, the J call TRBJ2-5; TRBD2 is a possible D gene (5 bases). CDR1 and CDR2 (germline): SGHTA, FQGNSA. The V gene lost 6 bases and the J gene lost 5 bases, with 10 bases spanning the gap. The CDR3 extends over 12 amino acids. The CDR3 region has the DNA TGTGCCAGCAGTCCGGGGTACGAGACCCAGTACTTC. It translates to CASSPGYETQYF.

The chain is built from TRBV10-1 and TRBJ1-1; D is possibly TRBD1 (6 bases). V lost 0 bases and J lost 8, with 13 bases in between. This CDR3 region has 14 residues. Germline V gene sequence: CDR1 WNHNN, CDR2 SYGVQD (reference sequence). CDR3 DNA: TGCGCCAGCAGTGAGTCGGGGGGCGCACAGGAAGCTTTCTTT. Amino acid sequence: CASSESGGAQEAFF.

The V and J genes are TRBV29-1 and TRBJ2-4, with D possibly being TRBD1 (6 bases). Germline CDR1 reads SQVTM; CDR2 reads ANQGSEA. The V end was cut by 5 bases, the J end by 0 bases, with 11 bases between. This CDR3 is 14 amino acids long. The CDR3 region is CSVSDRLAKNIQYF. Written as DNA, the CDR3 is TGCAGCGTTTCCGACAGGTTAGCCAAAAACATTCAGTACTTC. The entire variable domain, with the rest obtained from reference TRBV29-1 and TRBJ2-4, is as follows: SAVISQKPSRDICQRGTSLTIQCQVDSQVTMMFWYRQQPGQSLTLIATANQGSEATYESGFVIDKFPISRPNLTFSTLTVSNMSPEDSSIYLCSVSDRLAKNIQYFGAGTRLSVL.

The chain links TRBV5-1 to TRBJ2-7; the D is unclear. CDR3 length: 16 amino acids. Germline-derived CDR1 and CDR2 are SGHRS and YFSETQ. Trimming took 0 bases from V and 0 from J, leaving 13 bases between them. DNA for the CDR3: TGCGCCAGCAGCTTGGAACCATCGGTAAGCTCCTACGAGCAGTACTTC. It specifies CASSLEPSVSSYEQYF.

The CDR3 DNA is TGTGCCAGCAGCTTCCCCACAACAGGGGAGGGCACAGATACGCAGTATTTT. This sequence encodes CASSFPTTGEGTDTQYF. The rearrangement links TRBV5-5 to TRBJ2-3, with D maybe TRBD1 (7 bases). The CDR3 has 17 residues. V gave up 2 bases and J gave up 1 base, with 17 bases separating them. CDR1 is SGHKS and CDR2 is YYEKEE in the germline V gene (reference sequence).

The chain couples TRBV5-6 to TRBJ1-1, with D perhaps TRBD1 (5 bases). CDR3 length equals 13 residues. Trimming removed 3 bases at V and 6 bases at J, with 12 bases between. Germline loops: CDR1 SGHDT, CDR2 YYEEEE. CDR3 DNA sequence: TGTGCCAGCAGCTGGGGGACTCGCGCTGAAGCTTTCTTT. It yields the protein CASSWGTRAEAFF. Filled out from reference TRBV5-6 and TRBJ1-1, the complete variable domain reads DAGVTQSPTHLIKTRGQQVTLRCSPKSGHDTVSWYQQALGQGPQFIFQYYEEEERQRGNFPDRFSGHQFPNYSSELNVNALLLGDSALYLCASSWGTRAEAFFGQGTRLTVV.

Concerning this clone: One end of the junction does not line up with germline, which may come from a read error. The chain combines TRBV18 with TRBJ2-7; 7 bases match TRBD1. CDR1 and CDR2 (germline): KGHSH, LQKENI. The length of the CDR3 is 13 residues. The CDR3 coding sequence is TGTGCCAACTCACGGGACAGCAGTTACGAGCAGTACTTC. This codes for CANSRDSSYEQYF.

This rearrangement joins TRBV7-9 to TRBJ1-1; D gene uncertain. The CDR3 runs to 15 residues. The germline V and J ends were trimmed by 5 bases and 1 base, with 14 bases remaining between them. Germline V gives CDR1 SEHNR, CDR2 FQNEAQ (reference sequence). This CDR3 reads CASSRGGVENTEAFF. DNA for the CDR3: TGTGCCAGCAGCAGAGGAGGCGTGGAGAACACTGAAGCTTTCTTT.

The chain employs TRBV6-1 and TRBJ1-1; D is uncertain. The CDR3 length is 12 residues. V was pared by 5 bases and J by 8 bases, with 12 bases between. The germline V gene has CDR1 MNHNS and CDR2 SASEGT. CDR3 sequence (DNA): TGTGCCAGCAGTCGACGCAGGAGCGAAGCTTTCTTT. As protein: CASSRRRSEAFF.

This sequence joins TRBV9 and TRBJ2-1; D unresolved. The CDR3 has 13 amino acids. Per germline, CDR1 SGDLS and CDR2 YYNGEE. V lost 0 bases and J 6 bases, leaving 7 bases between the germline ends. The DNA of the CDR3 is TGTGCCAGCAGCGTAGCACCGACCAATGAGCAGTTCTTC. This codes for CASSVAPTNEQFF.

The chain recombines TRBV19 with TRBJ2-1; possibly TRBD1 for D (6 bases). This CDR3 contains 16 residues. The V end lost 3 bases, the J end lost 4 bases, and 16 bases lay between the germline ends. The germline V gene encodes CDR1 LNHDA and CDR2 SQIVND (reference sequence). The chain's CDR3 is CASSISRGVWYNEQFF. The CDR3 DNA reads TGTGCCAGTAGTATTTCCAGGGGCGTTTGGTACAATGAGCAGTTCTTC. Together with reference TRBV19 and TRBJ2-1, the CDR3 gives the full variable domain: DGGITQSPKYLFRKEGQNVTLSCEQNLNHDAMYWYRQDPGQGLRLIYYSQIVNDFQKGDIAEGYSVSREKKESFPLTVTSAQKNPTAFYLCASSISRGVWYNEQFFGPGTRLTVL.

Here the CDR3 reads CAWGGRGNQPQHF. Written as DNA, the CDR3 is TGTGCCTGGGGGGGTCGGGGCAATCAGCCCCAGCATTTT. The chain is built from TRBV30 and TRBJ1-5; D is perhaps TRBD1 (5 bases). CDR3 size: 13 residues. V shed 5 bases and J shed 2 bases, with 10 bases lying between them. Per germline, CDR1 GTSNPN and CDR2 SVGIG (reference sequence).

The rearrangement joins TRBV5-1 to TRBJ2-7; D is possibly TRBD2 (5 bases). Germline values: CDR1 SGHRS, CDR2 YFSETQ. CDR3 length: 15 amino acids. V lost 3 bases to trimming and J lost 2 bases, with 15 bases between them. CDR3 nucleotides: TGCGCCAGCAGCTCCCGGGCCTCGACTACCTACGAGCAGTACTTC. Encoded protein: CASSSRASTTYEQYF.

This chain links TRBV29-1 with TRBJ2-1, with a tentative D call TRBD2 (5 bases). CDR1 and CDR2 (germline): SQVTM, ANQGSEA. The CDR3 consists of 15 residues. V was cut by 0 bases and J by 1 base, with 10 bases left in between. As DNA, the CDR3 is TGCAGCGTTGAAGATTCTAGCAGATCCTACAATGAGCAGTTCTTC. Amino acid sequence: CSVEDSSRSYNEQFF.

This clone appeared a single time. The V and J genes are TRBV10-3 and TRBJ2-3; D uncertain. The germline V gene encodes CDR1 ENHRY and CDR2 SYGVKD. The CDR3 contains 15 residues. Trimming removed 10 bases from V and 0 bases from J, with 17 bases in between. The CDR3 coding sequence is TGTGCCAGCCGCGTCTCCACGGCGAGCACAGATACGCAGTATTTT. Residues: CASRVSTASTDTQYF.

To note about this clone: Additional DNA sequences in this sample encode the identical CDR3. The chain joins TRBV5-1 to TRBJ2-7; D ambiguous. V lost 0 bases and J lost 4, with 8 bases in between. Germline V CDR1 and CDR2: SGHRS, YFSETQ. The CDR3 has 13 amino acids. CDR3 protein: CASSLALTYEQYF. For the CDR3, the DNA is TGCGCCAGCAGCTTGGCCTTGACTTACGAGCAGTACTTC.

CDR3 residues: CASSVETGRTPVYNEQFF. CDR3 DNA: TGTGCCAGCAGCGTTGAGACAGGCCGGACCCCAGTCTACAATGAGCAGTTCTTC. The gene calls are TRBV2 and TRBJ2-1, with TRBD1 as a possible D gene (6 bases). The CDR3 runs to 18 residues. Trimming left V 6 bases short and J 3 bases short, with 24 bases between. Germline lookup yields CDR1 SNHLY and CDR2 FYNNEI.

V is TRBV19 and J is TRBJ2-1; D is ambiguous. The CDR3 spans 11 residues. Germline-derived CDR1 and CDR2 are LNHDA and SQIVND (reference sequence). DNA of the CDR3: TGTGCGGTTGGGAATGGGCTTGAGCAGTTCTTC. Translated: CAVGNGLEQFF.

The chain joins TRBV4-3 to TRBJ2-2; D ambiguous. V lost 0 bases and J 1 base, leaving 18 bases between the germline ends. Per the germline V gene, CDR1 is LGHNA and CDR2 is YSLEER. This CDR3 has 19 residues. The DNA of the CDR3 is TGCGCCAGCAGCCAAGAAGGCCAGGACGTTAGATGGAACACCGGGGAGCTGTTTTTT. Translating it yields CASSQEGQDVRWNTGELFF.

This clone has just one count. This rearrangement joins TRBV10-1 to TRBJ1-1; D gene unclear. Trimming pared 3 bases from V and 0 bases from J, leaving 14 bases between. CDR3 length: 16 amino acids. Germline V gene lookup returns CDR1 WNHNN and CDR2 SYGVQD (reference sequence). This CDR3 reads CASSESPRLMNTEAFF. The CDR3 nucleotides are TGCGCCAGCAGTGAAAGTCCAAGGCTAATGAACACTGAAGCTTTCTTT.

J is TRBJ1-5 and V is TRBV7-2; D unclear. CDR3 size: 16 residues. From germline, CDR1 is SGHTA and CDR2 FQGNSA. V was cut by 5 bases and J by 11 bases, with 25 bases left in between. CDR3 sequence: CASSPTAGLGSLSQHF. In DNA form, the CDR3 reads TGTGCCAGCAGCCCCACCGCCGGACTGGGATCTTTGTCCCAGCATTTT.